This passage covers 8 T cell receptor beta chains from one sample sequenced in a study of shared clonotypes between healthy human individuals. Libraries were prepared by immunoSEQ multiplex PCR; TCRdb keeps only in-frame clonotypes and omits some of them. Of some 630,000 clones in the sample, approximately 79% were seen once. The sequencing input was memory CD4+ T cells sorted from blood. Subset indicated: CD45RA-negative fraction. These receptors were collected from a woman aged 25 to 45 in good health.

The chain joins TRBV5-1 to TRBJ2-2; 11 nucleotides match TRBD1. Germline V gene data show CDR1 as SGHRS and CDR2 as YFSETQ. The CDR3 sequence is 15 residues long. Losses at the gene ends were 7 bases for V and 5 bases for J; bases not matched to a gene: 7. CDR3 protein: CASLQGTGGTGELFF. CDR3 coding DNA: TGCGCCAGCCTACAAGGGACAGGGGGAACCGGGGAGCTGTTTTTT.

This clone showed up just a few times. The chain employs TRBV9 and TRBJ1-3; possible D gene TRBD1, 5 bases. The CDR3 spans 16 residues. The V gene's germline CDR1 is SGDLS and CDR2 YYNGEE. The V gene lost 0 bases and the J gene lost 0 bases, with 10 bases spanning the gap. The CDR3 region is CASSVERQSSGNTIYF. In DNA, the CDR3 is TGTGCCAGCAGCGTAGAACGACAGAGCTCTGGAAACACCATATATTTT.

As DNA, the CDR3 is TGCGCCAGCGCTCCCGGGACAGAGCACAATGAGCAGTTCTTC. This translates into CASAPGTEHNEQFF. The chain combines TRBV5-1 with TRBJ2-1; 7 bases match TRBD1. V was clipped by 7 bases and J by 5 bases; unmatched bases: 9. Germline loops: CDR1 SGHRS, CDR2 YFSETQ. The length of the CDR3 is 14 residues.

The chain employs TRBV28 and TRBJ1-5; D possibly corresponds to TRBD1 (5 bases). CDR3 length: 13 amino acids. Germline CDR1 and CDR2: MDHEN and SYDVKM. V dropped 6 bases and J dropped 7 bases, with 13 bases sitting between them. The CDR3: CASRLGRDQPQHF. CDR3 DNA: TGTGCCAGCAGACTCGGCAGGGACCAGCCCCAGCATTTT. The complete variable domain, with remaining parts taken from reference TRBV28 and TRBJ1-5, reads DVKVTQSSRYLVKRTGEKVFLECVQDMDHENMFWYRQDPGLGLRLIYFSYDVKMKEKGDIPEGYSVSREKKERFSLILESASTNQTSMYLCASRLGRDQPQHFGDGTRLSIL.

The DNA for the CDR3 is TGTGCCAGCAGCCCCTTCGGGACAGGGGCTAATGAAAAACTGTTTTTT. As protein: CASSPFGTGANEKLFF. The rearrangement joins TRBV9 to TRBJ1-4; 10 bases are a match to TRBD1. CDR3 length: 16 residues. Germline V CDR1 and CDR2: SGDLS, YYNGEE. With 4 bases clipped from V and 3 bases from J, the junction kept 6 bases outside the gene matches.

For the CDR3, the DNA is TGTGCCAGCAGCTTAGGGCAGCTCTACAATGAGCAGTTCTTC. Its protein is CASSLGQLYNEQFF. The rearrangement uses TRBV7-9 and TRBJ2-1; D is unclear. The ends were cut back, 1 base at V and 3 bases at J, with 7 bases in the middle. This CDR3 spans 14 amino acids. In germline, CDR1 is SEHNR, CDR2 FQNEAQ (reference sequence).

The V gene is TRBV5-1, the J gene TRBJ2-3; 9 bases agree with TRBD1. This CDR3 spans 15 amino acids. Per the germline V gene, CDR1 is SGHRS and CDR2 is YFSETQ. With 7 bases clipped from V and 3 bases from J, the junction kept 9 bases outside the gene matches. CDR3 protein: CASATTGGRTDTQYF. The CDR3 DNA reads as TGCGCCAGCGCCACCACAGGGGGCAGAACAGATACGCAGTATTTT.

For this clone: Other DNA sequences from this sample encode an identical CDR3 as well. CDR3 loop: CASSQDLGSGNTIYF. In DNA form, the CDR3 reads TGCGCCAGCAGCCAAGATTTAGGGAGCGGAAACACCATATATTTT. The chain uses TRBV4-1 and TRBJ1-3; D gene uncertain. The germline V gene encodes CDR1 MGHRA and CDR2 YSYEKL. The V and J ends lost 0 bases and 4 bases respectively, with 10 bases between them. This CDR3 region has 15 residues.